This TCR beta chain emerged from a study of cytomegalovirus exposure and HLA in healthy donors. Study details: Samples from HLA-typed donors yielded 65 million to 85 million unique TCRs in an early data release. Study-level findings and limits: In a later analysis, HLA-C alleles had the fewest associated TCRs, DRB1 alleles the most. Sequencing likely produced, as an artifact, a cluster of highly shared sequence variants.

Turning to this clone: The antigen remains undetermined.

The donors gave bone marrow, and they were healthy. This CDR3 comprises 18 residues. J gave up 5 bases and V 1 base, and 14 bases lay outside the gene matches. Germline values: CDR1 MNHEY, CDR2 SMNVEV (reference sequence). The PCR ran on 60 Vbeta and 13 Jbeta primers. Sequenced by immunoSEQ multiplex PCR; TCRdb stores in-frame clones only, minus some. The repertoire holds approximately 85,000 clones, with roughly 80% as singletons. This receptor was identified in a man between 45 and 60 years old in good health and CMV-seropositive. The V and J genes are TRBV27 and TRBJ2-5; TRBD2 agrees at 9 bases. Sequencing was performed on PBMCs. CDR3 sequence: CASSLFAGGFGLRETQYF. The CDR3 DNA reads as TGTGCCAGCAGTTTATTTGCGGGGGGGTTCGGCCTTCGGGAGACCCAGTACTTC.